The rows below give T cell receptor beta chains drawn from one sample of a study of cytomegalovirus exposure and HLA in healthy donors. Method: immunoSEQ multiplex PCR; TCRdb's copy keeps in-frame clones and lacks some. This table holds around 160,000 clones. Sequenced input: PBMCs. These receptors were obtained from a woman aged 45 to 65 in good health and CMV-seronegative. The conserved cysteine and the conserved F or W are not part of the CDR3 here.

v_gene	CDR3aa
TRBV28	ASSLSGTEAF
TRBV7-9	ASTQSNTGELF
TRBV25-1	ASSEVGTVRETQY
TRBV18	ASSPDGDTEAF
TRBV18	ASSPGGGNQPQH
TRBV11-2	ASSLAGGVPYNEQF
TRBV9	ASSVVSREGLAVSSYNEQF
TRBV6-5	ASKAAGTGEQY
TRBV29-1	SVESQGSSSGNTIY
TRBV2	ATSWTVNEQF
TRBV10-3	AVSGTGVDEQY
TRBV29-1	SVSPGQGDGYT
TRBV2	ASSNQGQEKVPQH
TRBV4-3	ASSQARDRGAGIQY
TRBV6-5	ASSARDNYGYT
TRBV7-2	ASSFGQALNQPQH
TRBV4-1	ASSQEMGRYKNIQY
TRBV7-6	ASSPGGVNQPQH
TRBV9	ASSPIPKQY
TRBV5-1	ASSLEGVAF
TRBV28	ASRPFLRDNQPQH
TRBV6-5	ASRYSARVDQPQH
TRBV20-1	SARPGDTQY
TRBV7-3	ASSSGALSGSLSYNEQF
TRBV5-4	ASSLGLQETQY
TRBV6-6	ASSLQGPEDEQF
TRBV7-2	ASSRTRYEQY
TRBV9	ASSVSGNTEAF
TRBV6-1	ASSREARSEAF
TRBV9	ASSVEVGGGADTQY
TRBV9	ASSVGIGDGYT
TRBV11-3	ASSLGSAYNEQF
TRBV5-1	ASSLNRGGARYRDGYT
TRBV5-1	AREGKTRAQY
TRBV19	ASSRLAGGPGTQY
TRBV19	ASIGRTGNLDTQY
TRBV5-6	ASSLVRTENTEAF
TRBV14	ASSQVEGSSYEQY
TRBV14	ASSQALRSGSYEQY
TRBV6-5	ATSSTRSGNTIY
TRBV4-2	ASSLTDLTGNYGYT
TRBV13	ASSLVRAGGYGYT
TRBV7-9	ASSYETTGVRVGYT
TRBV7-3	ASSPGLINSPLH
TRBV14	ASSQEPFGISSPLH
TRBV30	AWSTGTSYEQY
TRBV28	ASSSRQGFGNSPLH
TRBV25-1	AAGAYNEQF
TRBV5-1	ASSLMMANTEAF
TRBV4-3	AYKGHLFYGYT
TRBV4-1	ASSSQGGGGYT
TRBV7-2	ASSRDRLKGYGYT
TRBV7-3	ASSLLPGTSGTDTQY
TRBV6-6	TSSQRGVTEAF
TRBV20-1	SAHTPPEAF
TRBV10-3	AISGTDDNEQF
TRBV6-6	ASSYRQTNSGDEQY
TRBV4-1	ASSQVAVPFGYT
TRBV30	ASGAGLDYGYT